The sequence of this T cell receptor (beta chain) was determined in a study of blood T cells in healthy people across ages. Study background: The template switching approach captured approximately one barcoded beta molecule for every two T cells.

There are 13 residues in the CDR3. The V and J ends lost 10 bases and 3 bases respectively, with 16 bases between them. Germline V gives CDR1 PRHDT, CDR2 FYEKMQ (reference sequence). Study conclusions and caveats: Comparison with aged donors showed that long-lived donors had more naive CD4+ cells and higher diversity.

The second PCR ran roughly 6 to 11 cycles with a sample-barcoded 5' primer and J-beta primers. Each cDNA molecule was tagged by a template-switch adaptor with 12 random nucleotides. TCRdb re-derived calls from the 5' RACE reads in MiXCR, one entry per CDR3 protein. The sample contains under 2,000,000 distinct CDR3 sequences, approximately 50% of which appear only once. Per individual sample, total RNA of at least 5.5 micrograms was extracted. A word on this clonotype: Its antigen is unidentified.

The chain employs TRBV13 and TRBJ2-7; D gene uncertain. Sequenced material: blood. This TCR was sampled from a woman between 40 and 55 years old in good health. The CDR3 reads CAIQPILNYEQYF. In nucleotides, the CDR3 is TGTGCCATCCAACCGATTCTAAACTACGAGCAGTACTTC.